This TCR beta chain derives from a study of blood T cells in healthy people across ages. This clonotype was observed many times. Its antigen is not identified. General study findings and limits: Changes in expanded clonotypes were possibly confounded, as the CMV status of donors was unknown. The recorded TCR beta diversity per million T cells decreased in a roughly linear manner with age.

V was clipped by 6 bases and J by 5 bases; unmatched bases: 12. CDR3 length: 16 amino acids. The second PCR ran about 6 to 11 cycles with a sample-barcoded 5' primer and J-beta primers. Each cDNA molecule, via a template-switch adaptor with 12 random nucleotides, was tagged. TCRdb fed the 5' RACE reads into MiXCR, producing one record per CDR3 protein. The sample lists 1.5 million to 2 million distinct CDR3 sequences, about 28% occurring once. The receptor's source is a woman aged 25 to 39 in good health. Input material: blood. This chain joins TRBV12-3 or TRBV12-4 and TRBJ2-5, with 10 nucleotides matching TRBD2. The CDR3 region has the DNA TGTGCCAGCAGACACCATCCTAGCGGGGGCCGGGAGACCCAGTACTTC. It is translated as CASRHHPSGGRETQYF.